Described below is a single T cell receptor beta chain sequence and its context. The data stem from a study of blood T cell repertoires in COVID-19. The table came from immunoSEQ multiplex PCR; TCRdb's copy has only in-frame clones and leaves some out. The sample lists about 80,000 clones; approximately 83% were seen once. This CDR3 has 20 residues. V trimming: 0 bases; J trimming: 6 bases; junction bases outside the gene matches: 18. Germline V gene lookup returns CDR1 SGHDN and CDR2 FVKESK. The sequence derives from a human donor in a cohort sampled during active COVID-19. This chain joins TRBV14 and TRBJ2-1; 9 nucleotides agree with TRBD2. Material: peripheral blood. CDR3 in DNA: TGTGCCAGCAGCCAAGAGCGCCTCCGGCGGGAGGGCCCCTTGGGCAATGAGCAGTTCTTC. It yields the protein CASSQERLRREGPLGNEQFF.